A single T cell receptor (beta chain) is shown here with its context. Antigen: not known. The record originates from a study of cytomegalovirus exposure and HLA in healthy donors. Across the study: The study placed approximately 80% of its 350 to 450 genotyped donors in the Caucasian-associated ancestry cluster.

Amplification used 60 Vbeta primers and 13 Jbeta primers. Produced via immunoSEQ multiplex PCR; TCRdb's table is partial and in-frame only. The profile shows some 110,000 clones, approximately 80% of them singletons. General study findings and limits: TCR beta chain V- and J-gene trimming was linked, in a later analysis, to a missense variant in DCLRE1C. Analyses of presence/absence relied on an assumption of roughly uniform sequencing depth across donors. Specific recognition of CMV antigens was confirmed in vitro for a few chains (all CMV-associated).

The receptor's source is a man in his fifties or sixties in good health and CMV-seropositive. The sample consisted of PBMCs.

The CDR3 DNA sequence: TGTGCCAGCAGCCCTACGTCGGGGGGTAACACTGAAGCTTTCTTT. Translation: CASSPTSGGNTEAFF. V usage is TRBV7-9 and J usage is TRBJ1-1; the D gene is possibly TRBD1 (5 bases). Germline values: CDR1 SEHNR, CDR2 FQNEAQ (reference sequence). V shed 5 bases and J shed 2 bases, with 15 bases lying between them. This CDR3 is built from 15 residues.